This T cell receptor (beta chain) originates from a study of cytomegalovirus exposure and HLA in healthy donors. Study-wide points: The finding came from a later analysis; first-cohort TCR clusters tended to co-occur in the roughly 120 validation repertoires.

Germline V CDR1 and CDR2: SGHVS, FNYEAQ. V lost 3 bases to trimming and J lost 5 bases, with 16 bases between them. This CDR3 contains 16 residues. Clones were sequenced by immunoSEQ multiplex PCR, and TCRdb holds only the in-frame ones, with some missing. There are over 60,000 clones in the sample; approximately 95% occur only once, and around 3.2% lies in the top ten. As concerns this clone: The antigen remains undetermined.

The donors formed part of the 120-subject validation cohort, distinct from the roughly 600-subject first cohort. The chain employs TRBV7-6 and TRBJ1-4, with D unresolved. The sequenced sample consisted of PBMCs. This clonotype was sampled from a young man in good health and CMV-seronegative. CDR3 sequence: CASSLMVEGSNEKLFF. CDR3 DNA: TGTGCCAGCAGCTTGATGGTTGAGGGTTCGAATGAAAAACTGTTTTTT.